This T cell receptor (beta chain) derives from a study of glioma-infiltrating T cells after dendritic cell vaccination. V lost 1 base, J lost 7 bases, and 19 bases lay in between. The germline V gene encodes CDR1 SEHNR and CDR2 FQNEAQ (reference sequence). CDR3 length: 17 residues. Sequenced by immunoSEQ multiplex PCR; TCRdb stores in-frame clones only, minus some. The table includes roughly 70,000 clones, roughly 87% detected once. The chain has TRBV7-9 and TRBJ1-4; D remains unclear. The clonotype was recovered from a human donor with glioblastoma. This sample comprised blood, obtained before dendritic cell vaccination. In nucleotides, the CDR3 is TGTGCCAGCAGCTTAGATGCAGGAAGAGGGCTTAGTGAAAAACTGTTTTTT. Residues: CASSLDAGRGLSEKLFF.